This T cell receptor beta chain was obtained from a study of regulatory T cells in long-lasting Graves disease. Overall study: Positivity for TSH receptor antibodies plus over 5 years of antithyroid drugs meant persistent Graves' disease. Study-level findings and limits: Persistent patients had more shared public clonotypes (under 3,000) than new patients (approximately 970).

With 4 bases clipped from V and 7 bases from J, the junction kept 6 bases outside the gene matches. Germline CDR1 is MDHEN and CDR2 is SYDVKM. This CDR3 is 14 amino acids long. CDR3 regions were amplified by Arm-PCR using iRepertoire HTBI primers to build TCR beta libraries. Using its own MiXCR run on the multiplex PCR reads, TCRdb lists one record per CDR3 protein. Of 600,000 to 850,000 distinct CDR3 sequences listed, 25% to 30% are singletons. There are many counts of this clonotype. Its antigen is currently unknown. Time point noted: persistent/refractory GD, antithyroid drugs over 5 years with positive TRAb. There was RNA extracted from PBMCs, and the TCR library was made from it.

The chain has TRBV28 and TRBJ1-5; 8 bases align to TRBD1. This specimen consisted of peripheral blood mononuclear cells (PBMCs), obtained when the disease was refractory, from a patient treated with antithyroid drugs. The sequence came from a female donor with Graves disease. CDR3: CASSYQGAGQPQHF. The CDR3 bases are TGTGCCAGCAGTTACCAGGGGGCAGGGCAGCCCCAGCATTTT.